This T cell receptor beta chain was recovered during a study of blood T cell repertoires in COVID-19. The overall study: The samples span acute and convalescent COVID-19 from the United States, Italy and Spain. Nucleic acid was either cDNA or gDNA, and it came from T cells, B-cell-depleted T cells, or PBMCs.

Measured with immunoSEQ multiplex PCR; TCRdb has only the in-frame clones, and not every one. In the table there are 150,000 to 160,000 clones, approximately 86% of which are singletons. The CDR3 has 15 amino acids. Germline V gives CDR1 KGHDR, CDR2 SFDVKD. V lost 5 bases, J lost 4 bases, and 6 bases stayed unmatched. Patients of the Seattle cohort, enrolled during active infection, were followed longitudinally. The chain carries TRBV24-1 and TRBJ2-1; 8 bases are shared with TRBD1. This TCR derives from a man in his 60s with COVID-19, enrolled during active disease. The sample was peripheral blood. The CDR3 reads CATSGTGTGYNEQFF. CDR3 in DNA: TGTGCCACCAGTGGTACCGGGACAGGATACAATGAGCAGTTCTTC.